The clone carrying this T cell receptor beta chain was observed many times. No antigen is known for it. Compared with germline, one end of the junction differs, possibly owing to a read error. Relying on iRepertoire HTBI primers and Arm-PCR of CDR3 regions, the team built TCR beta libraries. Authors' methods: Sample data revealed approximately 62 TRBV and 14 TRBJ segments. Each CDR3 protein is one row after TCRdb ran MiXCR on the multiplex PCR reads. For this entry, the V and J calls and clone size follow TCRdb and not the study's own pipeline. The repertoire includes 580,000 or so distinct CDR3 sequences, 15% to 20% of them detected once, and around 11% sits in the top ten. The time point was: newly diagnosed GD, antithyroid drugs for less than 3 months. PBMC RNA served as the TCR library source. The data were taken from a study of regulatory T cells in long-lasting Graves disease. Whole-study results and caveats: Persistent Graves' cases showed lower TCR diversity than newly diagnosed cases.

The CDR3 length is 12 residues. Germline-derived CDR1 and CDR2 are SEHNR and FQNEAQ (reference sequence). The same specimen was also included in a second study, on T cells in Graves' hyperthyroidism and ophthalmopathy.

This chain connects TRBV7-9 to TRBJ1-1; no reliable D call. This specimen consisted of peripheral blood mononuclear cells (PBMCs), obtained at new diagnosis, from a patient treated with antithyroid drugs. This sequence originates from a man younger than 35 with Graves disease. The CDR3 sequence: CASSFGSTETFF. The CDR3 DNA reads TGTGCCAGCAGCTTCGGCAGCACTGAAACTTTCTTT.